This entry concerns a single T cell receptor beta chain. This record belongs to a study of identical twins. TCRdb reanalysed the 5' RACE reads using MiXCR and keeps one entry per CDR3 protein. The sample includes around 1.7 million distinct CDR3 sequences, under 35% of them seen just once. This CDR3 has 15 residues. Looked up from germline, CDR1 is SGHTA and CDR2 is FQGNSA. V shed 2 bases and J 5 bases; nucleotides not matched to a gene: 9. The receptor was derived from a newborn girl in good health. The material sequenced was cord blood. The chain couples TRBV7-2 to TRBJ2-7; 7 nucleotides align to TRBD2. DNA of the CDR3: TGTGCCAGCAGCTTATTGGGTCGGGAGGTCGACGAGCAGTACTTC. As protein: CASSLLGREVDEQYF.